This T cell receptor beta chain was identified in a study of T-cell reconstitution after alpha-beta-depleted transplantation in children. V was cut by 1 base and J by 6 bases, with 6 bases left in between. Germline values: CDR1 SGHVS, CDR2 FNYEAQ. The CDR3 runs to 13 residues. Unique molecular identifiers were incorporated into the prepared TCRbeta library. MiXCR, applied by TCRdb to the PCR reads, yields one record per CDR3 protein. The top ten clones hold less than 4.5% of a sample with about 610,000 distinct CDR3 sequences, approximately 10% of them seen once. The genes are TRBV7-6 and TRBJ1-4; no clear D. The sample here was PBMCs from the stem cell graft donor, taken from the stem cell graft. This TCR derives from a human donor who donated a stem cell graft to a child with acute myeloid leukemia. The DNA for the CDR3 is TGTGCCAGCAGCTTAGTCACGGATGAAAAACTGTTTTTT. Translating gives CASSLVTDEKLFF.